This TCR beta chain was captured by sequencing in a study of shared clonotypes between healthy human individuals. Study conclusions and caveats: Clonotypes not shared had lower generation probabilities than those common to all four donors.

V was pared by 4 bases and J by 4 bases, with 12 bases of the junction left unmatched. Germline V gene sequence: CDR1 LGHNT, CDR2 FRNRAP. The CDR3 sequence is 17 residues long. CD45RO-negative, CCR7-positively selected cells formed the naive CD8 fraction, excluding terminally differentiated effector memory CD45RA+ cells. Measured with immunoSEQ multiplex PCR; TCRdb has only the in-frame clones, and not every one. The profile shows approximately 650,000 clones, roughly 96% of them singletons. Turning to this clone: The target antigen is unknown.

The chain recombines TRBV12-5 with TRBJ2-3; 9 bases line up with TRBD1. Source material: naive CD8+ T cells sorted from blood. The source of this sequence is a woman in her 30s in good health. In DNA, the CDR3 is TGTGCTAGTGGTTACGGACCGGGACAGGGATTATCAGATACGCAGTATTTT. Its translation is CASGYGPGQGLSDTQYF.